What follows is one TCR beta chain and its context. Its matching antigen is unknown. Study-wide results and caveats: In terms of TCR gene usage, tumor memory CD4+ T cells clustered together with blood and lymph node memory CD4+ cells, as well as with lymph node naive CD4+ cells.

Constant-region reverse primers amplified full-length variable regions, followed by semi-nested Nested Universal Primer A PCR. Each CDR3 protein gets one entry after TCRdb re-called the 5' RACE reads with MiXCR. The sample has about 40,000 distinct CDR3 sequences, approximately 17% seen once. The sample consisted of naive CD4+ T cells sorted from a lymph node. Regarding subset: naive CD4+ T cells, CD4+CD45RA+CD25-. This sequence was found in a female donor with breast cancer.

The CDR3 here is CASSLVPGGNEQYF. DNA for the CDR3: TGCGCCAGCAGCTTGGTACCAGGGGGGAACGAGCAGTACTTC. This sequence joins TRBV5-1 and TRBJ2-7; TRBD1 might be the D (7 bases). From germline, CDR1 is SGHRS and CDR2 YFSETQ. V lost 0 bases and J lost 5, with 12 bases in between. CDR3 length: 14 amino acids.